The clone carrying this TCR beta chain was seen many times. This sample is drawn from a study of T-cell reconstitution after alpha-beta-depleted transplantation in children. Germline V gene data show CDR1 as MNHNS and CDR2 as SASEGT. With 7 bases removed from V and 1 base from J, the gap between germline ends came to 19 bases. This CDR3 has 16 amino acids. Unique molecular identifiers featured in how the TCRbeta library was prepared. Each CDR3 protein gets one entry after TCRdb re-called the PCR reads with MiXCR. The sample holds roughly 100,000 distinct CDR3 sequences, roughly 8% seen once. The V gene is TRBV6-1, the J gene TRBJ2-5; perhaps TRBD2 as D (6 bases). Sequencing was performed on PBMCs from the stem cell graft donor, taken from the stem cell graft. This receptor was obtained from a human donor who donated a stem cell graft to a child with congenital amegakaryocytic thrombocytopenia. The chain's CDR3 is CASTGTRAGSQETQYF. CDR3 bases: TGTGCCAGCACCGGAACACGGGCGGGGAGCCAAGAGACCCAGTACTTC.